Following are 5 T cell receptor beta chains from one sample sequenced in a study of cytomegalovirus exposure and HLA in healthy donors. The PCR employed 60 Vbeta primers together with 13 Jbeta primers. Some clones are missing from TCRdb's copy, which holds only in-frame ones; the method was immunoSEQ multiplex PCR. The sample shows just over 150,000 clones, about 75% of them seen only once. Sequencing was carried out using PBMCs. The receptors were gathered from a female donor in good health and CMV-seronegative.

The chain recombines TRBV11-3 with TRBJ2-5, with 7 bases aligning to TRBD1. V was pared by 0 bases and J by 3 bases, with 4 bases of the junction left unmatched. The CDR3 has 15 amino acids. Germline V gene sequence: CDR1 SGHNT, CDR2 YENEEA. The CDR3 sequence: CASSLDGTGEETQYF. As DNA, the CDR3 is TGTGCCAGCAGCTTAGATGGAACAGGGGAAGAGACCCAGTACTTC.

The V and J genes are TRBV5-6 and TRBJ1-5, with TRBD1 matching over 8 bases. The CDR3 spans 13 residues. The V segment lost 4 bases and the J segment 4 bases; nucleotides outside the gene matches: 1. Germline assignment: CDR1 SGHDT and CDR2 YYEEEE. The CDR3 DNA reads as TGTGCCAGCAGCGGGGACAGGAATCAGCCCCAGCATTTT. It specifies CASSGDRNQPQHF.

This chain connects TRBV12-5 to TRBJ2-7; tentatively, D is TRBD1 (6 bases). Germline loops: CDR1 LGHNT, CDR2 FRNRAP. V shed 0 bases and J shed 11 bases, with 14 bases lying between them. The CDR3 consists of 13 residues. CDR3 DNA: TGTGCTAGTGGTTTGGTAGAGGCGAGGACAGAGTACTTC. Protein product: CASGLVEARTEYF.

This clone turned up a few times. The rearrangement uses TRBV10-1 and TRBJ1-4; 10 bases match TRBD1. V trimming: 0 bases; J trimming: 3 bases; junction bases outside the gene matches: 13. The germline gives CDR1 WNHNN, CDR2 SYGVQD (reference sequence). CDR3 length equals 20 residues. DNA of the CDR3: TGCGCCAGCAGTGAGTCCTTCACACACCCTGACAGGGGGCCTAATGAAAAACTGTTTTTT. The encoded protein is CASSESFTHPDRGPNEKLFF.

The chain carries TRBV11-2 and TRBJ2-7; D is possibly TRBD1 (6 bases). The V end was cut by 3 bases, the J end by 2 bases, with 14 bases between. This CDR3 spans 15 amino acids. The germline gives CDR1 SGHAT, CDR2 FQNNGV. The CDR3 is CASSLSQGPTYEQYF. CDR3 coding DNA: TGTGCCAGCAGCTTGTCGCAGGGGCCAACCTACGAGCAGTACTTC.